What follows is one T cell receptor beta chain and its context. Primed by a sample-barcoded 5' primer and a J-beta primer mix, a second PCR proceeded for roughly 6 to 12 cycles. TCRdb re-called the 5' RACE reads through MiXCR, storing one row per CDR3 protein. This table holds some 1.4 million distinct CDR3 sequences, about 40% found once. This CDR3 region has 16 residues. After removal of 2 bases from V and 0 bases from J, the junction contained 2 bases not matched to a gene. In germline, CDR1 is MRHNA, CDR2 SNTAGT. This entry comes from a study of blood T cells in healthy people across ages. The chain uses TRBV6-4 and TRBJ2-3, with TRBD2 matching 10 bases. The clonotype was recovered from a woman under 30 in good health. Sequencing used blood. CDR3 DNA sequence: TGTGCCAGCAGTGACAGCGGGGGGGCGAGCACAGATACGCAGTATTTT. This codes for CASSDSGGASTDTQYF.